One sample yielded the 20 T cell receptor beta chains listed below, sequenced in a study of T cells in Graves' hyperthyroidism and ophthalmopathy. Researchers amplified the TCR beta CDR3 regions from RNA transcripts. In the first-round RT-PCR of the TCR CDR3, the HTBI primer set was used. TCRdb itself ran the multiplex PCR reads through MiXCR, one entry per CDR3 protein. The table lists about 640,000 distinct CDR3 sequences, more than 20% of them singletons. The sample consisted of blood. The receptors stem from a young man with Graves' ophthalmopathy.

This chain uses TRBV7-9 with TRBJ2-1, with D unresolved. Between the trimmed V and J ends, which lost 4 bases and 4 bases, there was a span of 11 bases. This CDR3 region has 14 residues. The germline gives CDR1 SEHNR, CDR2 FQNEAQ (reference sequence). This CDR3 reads CASSSGIRYNEQFF. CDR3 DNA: TGTGCCAGCAGCTCCGGTATCCGGTACAATGAGCAGTTCTTC.

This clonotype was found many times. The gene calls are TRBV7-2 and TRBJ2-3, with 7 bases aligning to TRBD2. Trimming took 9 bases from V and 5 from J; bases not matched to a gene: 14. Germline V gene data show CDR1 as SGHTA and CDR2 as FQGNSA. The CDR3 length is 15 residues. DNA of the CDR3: TGTGCCAGTACGCTCAAGGGAGGGAGTGGAGATACGCAGTATTTT. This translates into CASTLKGGSGDTQYF.

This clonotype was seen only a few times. The DNA of the CDR3 is TGTGCCAGCAGCCCTCGCCAGGGGGCAATCTACAATGAGCAGTTCTTC. It translates to CASSPRQGAIYNEQFF. The J gene is TRBJ2-1, the V gene TRBV3-1; 8 bases line up with TRBD1. Germline V gives CDR1 LGHDT, CDR2 YNNKEL (reference sequence). The V gene end was trimmed by 4 bases and the J gene end by 3 bases; junction bases not matched to a gene: 8. This CDR3 spans 16 amino acids.

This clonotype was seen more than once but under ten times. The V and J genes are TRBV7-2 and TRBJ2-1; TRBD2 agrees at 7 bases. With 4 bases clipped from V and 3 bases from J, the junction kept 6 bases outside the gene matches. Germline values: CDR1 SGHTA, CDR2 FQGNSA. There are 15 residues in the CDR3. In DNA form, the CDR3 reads TGTGCCAGCAGCTCTGGGGGGGGAGGCTACAATGAGCAGTTCTTC. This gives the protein CASSSGGGGYNEQFF.

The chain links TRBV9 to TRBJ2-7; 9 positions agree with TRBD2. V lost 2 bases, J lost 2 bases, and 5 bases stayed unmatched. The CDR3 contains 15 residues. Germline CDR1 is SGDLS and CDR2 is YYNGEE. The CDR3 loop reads CASSVSGSGTYEQYF. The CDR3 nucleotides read TGTGCCAGCAGCGTTAGCGGGAGTGGTACCTACGAGCAGTACTTC.

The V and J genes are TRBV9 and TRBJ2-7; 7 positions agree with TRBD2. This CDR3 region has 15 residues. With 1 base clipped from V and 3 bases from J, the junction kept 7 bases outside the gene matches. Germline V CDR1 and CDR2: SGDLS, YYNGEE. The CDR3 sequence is CASSVSLAEGYEQYF. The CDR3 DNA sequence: TGTGCCAGCAGCGTATCTCTAGCGGAGGGCTACGAGCAGTACTTC.

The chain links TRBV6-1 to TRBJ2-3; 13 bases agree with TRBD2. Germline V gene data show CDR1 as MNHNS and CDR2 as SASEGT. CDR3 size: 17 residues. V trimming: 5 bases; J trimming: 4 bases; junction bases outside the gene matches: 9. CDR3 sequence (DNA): TGTGCCAGCAGTCCACCAGGACTAGCGGGAGTTGCAGATACGCAGTATTTT. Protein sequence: CASSPPGLAGVADTQYF.

The CDR3 bases are TGTGCCAGCAGTGATCCCCCGGGGAGGTACGGCTACACCTTC. Protein: CASSDPPGRYGYTF. This chain links TRBV6-1 with TRBJ1-2; D call uncertain. CDR3 length: 14 amino acids. V was pared by 3 bases and J by 8 bases, with 16 bases between. The germline V gene has CDR1 MNHNS and CDR2 SASEGT.

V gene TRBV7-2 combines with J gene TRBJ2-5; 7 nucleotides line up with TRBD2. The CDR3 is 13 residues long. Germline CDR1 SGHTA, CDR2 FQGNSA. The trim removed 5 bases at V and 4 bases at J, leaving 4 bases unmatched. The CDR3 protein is CASSVAGVETQYF. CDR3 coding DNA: TGTGCCAGCAGCGTGGCGGGGGTAGAGACCCAGTACTTC.

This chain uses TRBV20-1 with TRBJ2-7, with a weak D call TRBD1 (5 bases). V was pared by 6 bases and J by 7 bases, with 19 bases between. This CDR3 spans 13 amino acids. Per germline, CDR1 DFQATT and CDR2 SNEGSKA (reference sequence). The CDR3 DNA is TGCAGTGCCACAGGACCTTTTATCGGGGAGCAGTACTTC. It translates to CSATGPFIGEQYF.

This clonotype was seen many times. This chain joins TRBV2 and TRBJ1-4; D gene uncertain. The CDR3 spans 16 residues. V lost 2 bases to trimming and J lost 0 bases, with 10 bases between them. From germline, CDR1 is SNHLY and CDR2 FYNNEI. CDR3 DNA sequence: TGTGCCAGCAGTGAAAGACGGTTGGCAACTAATGAAAAACTGTTTTTT. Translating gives CASSERRLATNEKLFF.

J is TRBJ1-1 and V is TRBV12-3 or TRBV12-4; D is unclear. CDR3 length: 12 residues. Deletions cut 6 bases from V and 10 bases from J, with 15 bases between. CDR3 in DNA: TGTGCCAGCAGCTTTCCCCTCGTTGCAGCTTTCTTT. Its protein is CASSFPLVAAFF.

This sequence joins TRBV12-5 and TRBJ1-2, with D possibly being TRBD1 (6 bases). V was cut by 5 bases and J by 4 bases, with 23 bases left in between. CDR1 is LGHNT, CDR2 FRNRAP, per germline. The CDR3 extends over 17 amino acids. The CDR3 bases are TGTGCTAGTGGTCACGGCGGGGGGGGCGCAAATCGCTATGGCTACACCTTC. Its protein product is CASGHGGGGANRYGYTF.

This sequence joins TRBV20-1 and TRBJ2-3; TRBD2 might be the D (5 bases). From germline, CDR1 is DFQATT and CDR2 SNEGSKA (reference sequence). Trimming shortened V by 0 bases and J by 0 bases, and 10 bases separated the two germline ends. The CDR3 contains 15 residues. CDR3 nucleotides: TGCAGTGCTAGAGATATGGACTGGAGCACAGATACGCAGTATTTT. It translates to CSARDMDWSTDTQYF.

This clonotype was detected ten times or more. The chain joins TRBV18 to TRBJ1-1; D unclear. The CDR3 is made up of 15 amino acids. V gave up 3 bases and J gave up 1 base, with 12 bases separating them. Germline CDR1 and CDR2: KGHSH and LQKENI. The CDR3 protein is CASSPQGLPNTEAFF. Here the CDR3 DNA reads TGTGCCAGCTCACCTCAAGGCCTACCGAACACTGAAGCTTTCTTT. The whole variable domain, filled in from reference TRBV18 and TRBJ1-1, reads NAGVMQNPRHLVRRRGQEARLRCSPMKGHSHVYWYRQLPEEGLKFMVYLQKENIIDESGMPKERFSAEFPKEGPSILRIQQVVRGDSAAYFCASSPQGLPNTEAFFGQGTRLTVV.

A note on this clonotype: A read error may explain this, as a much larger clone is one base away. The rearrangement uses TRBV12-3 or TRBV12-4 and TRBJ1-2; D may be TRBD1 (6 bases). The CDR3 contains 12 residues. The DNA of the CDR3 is TGTGTCAGCTCCAGGGGACCCTATGGCTACACCTTC. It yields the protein CVSSRGPYGYTF.

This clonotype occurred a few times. CDR3 bases: TGTGCCAGCAGCAGCGGGACAGGGTCCACTGAAGCTTTCTTT. Its protein is CASSSGTGSTEAFF. This chain connects TRBV5-5 to TRBJ1-1; 9 nucleotides agree with TRBD1. This CDR3 spans 14 amino acids. Germline CDR1 is SGHKS and CDR2 is YYEKEE (reference sequence). J lost 4 bases, V lost 4 bases, and 5 bases had no gene match.

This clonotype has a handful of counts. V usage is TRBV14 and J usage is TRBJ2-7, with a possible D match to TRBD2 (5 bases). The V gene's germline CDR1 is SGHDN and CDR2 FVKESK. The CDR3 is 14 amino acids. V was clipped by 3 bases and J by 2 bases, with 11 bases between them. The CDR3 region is CASSHTSGTYEQYF. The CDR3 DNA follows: TGTGCCAGCAGCCACACAAGCGGTACCTACGAGCAGTACTTC.

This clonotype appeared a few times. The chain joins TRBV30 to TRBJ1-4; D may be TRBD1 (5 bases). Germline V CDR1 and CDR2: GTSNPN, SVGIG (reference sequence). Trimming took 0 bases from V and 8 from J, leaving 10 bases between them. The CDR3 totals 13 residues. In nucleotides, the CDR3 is TGTGCCTGGAGTGTCATGGGGGGGGAAAAACTGTTTTTT. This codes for CAWSVMGGEKLFF.

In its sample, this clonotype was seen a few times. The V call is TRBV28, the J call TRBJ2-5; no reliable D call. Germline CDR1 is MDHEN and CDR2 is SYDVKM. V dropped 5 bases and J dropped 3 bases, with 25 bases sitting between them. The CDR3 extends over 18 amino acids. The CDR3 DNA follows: TGTGCCAGCAGTCCTCCTCTAGTTCCCACAAGGCTCAAAGAGACCCAGTACTTC. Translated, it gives CASSPPLVPTRLKETQYF.